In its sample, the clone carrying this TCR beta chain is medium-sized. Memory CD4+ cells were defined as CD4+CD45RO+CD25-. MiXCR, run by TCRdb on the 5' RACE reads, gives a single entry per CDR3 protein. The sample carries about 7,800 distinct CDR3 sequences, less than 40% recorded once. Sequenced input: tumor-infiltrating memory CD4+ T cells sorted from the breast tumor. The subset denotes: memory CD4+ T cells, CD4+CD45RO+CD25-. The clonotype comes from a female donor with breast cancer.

CDR3 region: CASSRNTGYNEQFF. Here the CDR3 DNA reads TGTGCCAGCAGTAGAAATACAGGGTACAATGAGCAGTTCTTC. The V gene is TRBV6-5, the J gene TRBJ2-1; D is perhaps TRBD1 (6 bases). Per germline, CDR1 MNHEY and CDR2 SVGAGI. Trimming took off 5 bases at V and 4 bases at J, with 12 bases between the two ends. This CDR3 region has 14 residues.